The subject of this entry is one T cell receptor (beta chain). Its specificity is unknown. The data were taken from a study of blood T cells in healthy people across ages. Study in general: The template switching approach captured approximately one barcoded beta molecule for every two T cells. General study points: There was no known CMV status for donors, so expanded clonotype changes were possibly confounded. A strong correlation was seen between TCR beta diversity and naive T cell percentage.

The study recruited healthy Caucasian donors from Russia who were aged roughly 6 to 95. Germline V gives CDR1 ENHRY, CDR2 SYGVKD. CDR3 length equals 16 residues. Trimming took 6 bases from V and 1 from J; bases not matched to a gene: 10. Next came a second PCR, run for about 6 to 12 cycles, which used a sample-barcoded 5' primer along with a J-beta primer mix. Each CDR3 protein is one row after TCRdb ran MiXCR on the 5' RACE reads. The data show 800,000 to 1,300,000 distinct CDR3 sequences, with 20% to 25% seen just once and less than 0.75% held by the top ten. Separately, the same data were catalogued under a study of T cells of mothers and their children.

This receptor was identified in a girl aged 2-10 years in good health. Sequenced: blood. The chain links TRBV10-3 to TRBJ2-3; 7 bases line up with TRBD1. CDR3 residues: CAISEPGTARTDTQYF. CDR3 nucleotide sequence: TGTGCCATCAGCGAGCCAGGGACAGCCCGCACAGATACGCAGTATTTT.